A selection of T cell receptor beta chains follows, all from one sample in a study of cytomegalovirus exposure and HLA in healthy donors. Libraries were prepared by immunoSEQ multiplex PCR; TCRdb keeps only in-frame clonotypes and omits some of them. The sample has 160,000 or so clones, 80% seen once; the top ten hold more than 5.5%. The specimen sequenced was PBMCs. Receptor source: a man aged 35 to 55 in good health and CMV-seronegative. Each CDR3 is given with its conserved first and last residue. The order of the fields is D gene, V gene, clone size, J gene, CDR3 protein, CDR3 DNA. The D gene is left open where the match is weak. Clone size, where shown, is once, few, many, or a class for clones that have expanded.

d_call: -
v_call: TRBV13
clone_size: -
j_call: TRBJ1-1
cdr3_aa: CASSLGGEGGTEAFF
cdr3_nt: TGTGCCAGCAGCTTAGGGGGGGAGGGGGGAACTGAAGCTTTCTTT

d_call: -
v_call: TRBV11-2
clone_size: -
j_call: TRBJ2-1
cdr3_aa: CASSLVGGPPGNEQFF
cdr3_nt: TGTGCCAGCAGCTTAGTTGGCGGGCCGCCGGGCAATGAGCAGTTCTTC

d_call: -
v_call: TRBV7-3
clone_size: -
j_call: TRBJ1-1
cdr3_aa: CASAAGGGEAFF
cdr3_nt: TGTGCCAGCGCTGCGGGGGGTGGTGAAGCTTTCTTT

d_call: TRBD2
v_call: TRBV27
clone_size: -
j_call: TRBJ2-1
cdr3_aa: CASSSGLAAYNEQFF
cdr3_nt: TGTGCCAGCAGTTCGGGACTAGCGGCCTACAATGAGCAGTTCTTC

d_call: TRBD1
v_call: TRBV6-1
clone_size: -
j_call: TRBJ1-5
cdr3_aa: CASRGDREAQPQHF
cdr3_nt: TGTGCCAGCAGAGGGGACAGGGAGGCTCAGCCCCAGCATTTT

d_call: TRBD2
v_call: TRBV7-2
clone_size: -
j_call: TRBJ2-3
cdr3_aa: CASSLSSGGAKDTQYF
cdr3_nt: TGTGCCAGCAGCTTATCGAGCGGGGGGGCCAAAGATACGCAGTATTTT

d_call: TRBD1
v_call: TRBV7-9
clone_size: once
j_call: TRBJ1-5
cdr3_aa: CASSLVGQGANQPQHF
cdr3_nt: TGTGCCAGCAGCTTAGTGGGACAGGGGGCCAATCAGCCCCAGCATTTT

d_call: TRBD1
v_call: TRBV14
clone_size: -
j_call: TRBJ1-6
cdr3_aa: CASSIRGKSPLHF
cdr3_nt: TGTGCCAGCAGCATCAGGGGGAAGTCACCCCTCCACTTT

d_call: -
v_call: TRBV7-9
clone_size: -
j_call: TRBJ2-2
cdr3_aa: CASSSRGFTGELFF
cdr3_nt: TGTGCCAGCAGCTCCAGGGGTTTCACCGGGGAGCTGTTTTTT

d_call: TRBD1
v_call: TRBV7-9
clone_size: -
j_call: TRBJ1-1
cdr3_aa: CASSSPGQGSMNTEAFF
cdr3_nt: TGTGCCAGCAGCTCTCCGGGACAGGGGTCGATGAACACTGAAGCTTTCTTT

d_call: TRBD1
v_call: TRBV5-4
clone_size: -
j_call: TRBJ1-2
cdr3_aa: CASSSTGGSGYGYTF
cdr3_nt: TGTGCCAGCAGCTCGACAGGGGGCAGCGGCTATGGCTACACCTTC